Presented here are 15 T cell receptor beta chains from one specimen sequenced in a study of blood T cell repertoires in COVID-19. Using immunoSEQ multiplex PCR, the repertoire was profiled, and TCRdb retains in-frame clones only, with some absent. The top ten hold about 20% of the sample, which has about 200,000 clones, over 65% seen once. Sequenced input: peripheral blood. These receptors all come from a person aged 70 to 80 with COVID-19, enrolled during active disease.

The V call is TRBV23-1, the J call TRBJ2-1, with 13 positions matching TRBD2. TRBV23-1 belongs to the ORF category, with a function that is uncertain. The CDR3 runs 13 residues. Trimming removed 8 bases from V and 6 bases from J; junction bases left unmatched: 1. CDR3 sequence: CASGLAGVNEQFF. The CDR3 DNA reads as TGCGCCAGCGGACTAGCGGGAGTCAATGAGCAGTTCTTC.

J is TRBJ2-2 and V is TRBV5-1; 8 bases are a match to TRBD1. The CDR3 has 15 residues. The V gene's germline CDR1 is SGHRS and CDR2 YFSETQ. Losses at the gene ends were 4 bases for V and 7 bases for J; bases not matched to a gene: 9. The CDR3 loop reads CASSTGTGGVGELFF. DNA for the CDR3: TGCGCCAGCAGCACAGGGACAGGAGGGGTCGGGGAGCTGTTTTTT.

This rearrangement joins TRBV11-2 to TRBJ1-1; D is undetermined. The V gene's germline CDR1 is SGHAT and CDR2 FQNNGV. Trimming stripped 3 bases from V and 2 bases from J, with 4 bases between. The CDR3 extends over 12 amino acids. In DNA, the CDR3 is TGTGCCAGCAGCTTCTCCAACACTGAAGCTTTCTTT. Its protein is CASSFSNTEAFF.

V and J are TRBV7-2 and TRBJ2-7, with 10 positions matching TRBD2. The CDR3 spans 15 residues. V lost 6 bases and J lost 2; bases outside the gene matches: 7. Looked up from germline, CDR1 is SGHTA and CDR2 is FQGNSA. The CDR3 loop reads CASSYTSGDAYEQYF. The CDR3 bases are TGTGCCAGCAGTTACACTAGCGGGGACGCCTACGAGCAGTACTTC.

This clone appeared a single time. The V call is TRBV10-3, the J call TRBJ2-1; tentative D call: TRBD1 (5 bases). Trimming shortened V by 0 bases and J by 8 bases, and 11 bases separated the two germline ends. The germline V gene encodes CDR1 ENHRY and CDR2 SYGVKD. The CDR3 totals 14 residues. The CDR3 spells CAISESRVQDEQFF. As DNA, the CDR3 is TGTGCCATCAGTGAGTCCAGGGTCCAGGATGAGCAGTTCTTC.

In DNA, the CDR3 is TGTGCCAGCAGTCAGGTTCGGGGGAAAGCTTTCTTT. Translated, it gives CASSQVRGKAFF. The V call is TRBV12-3 or TRBV12-4, the J call TRBJ1-1; tentatively, D is TRBD1 (5 bases). Trimming stripped 5 bases from V and 9 bases from J, with 13 bases between. This CDR3 spans 12 amino acids.

J is TRBJ2-3 and V is TRBV3-1 (or the pseudogene TRBV3-2); 11 bases fit TRBD2. Looked up from germline, CDR1 is LGHDT and CDR2 is YNNKEL (reference sequence). Trimming at V came to 4 bases and at J to 3 bases, leaving 6 bases not matched to a gene. The CDR3 extends over 16 amino acids. This CDR3 reads CASSRRTSGGTDTQYF. The CDR3, as DNA: TGTGCCAGCAGCCGCCGAACTAGCGGGGGTACAGATACGCAGTATTTT.

V usage is TRBV7-2 and J usage is TRBJ2-2; 10 bases fit TRBD2. The CDR3 runs 16 residues. Trimming removed 6 bases from V and 6 bases from J; junction bases left unmatched: 10. CDR1 is SGHTA and CDR2 is FQGNSA in the germline V gene. The CDR3 DNA sequence: TGTGCCAGCAGACTGGGGCTAGCGGGAGTGGCCGGGGAGCTGTTTTTT. Amino acid sequence: CASRLGLAGVAGELFF.

The V gene is TRBV21-1, the J gene TRBJ1-6; the table assigns TRBD1, which was not confirmed against the DNA. TRBV21-1 is reported as a pseudogene. The CDR3 spans 16 residues. The CDR3 DNA is TGTGCCAGCAGCCTACCCCGGGACAGGCATGGTTCACCCCTCCACTTT. This translates into CASSLPRDRHGSPLHF.

The chain recombines TRBV9 with TRBJ2-5; 7 nucleotides match TRBD2. The CDR3 has 15 residues. V lost 3 bases and J lost 1; bases outside the gene matches: 6. Per the germline V gene, CDR1 is SGDLS and CDR2 is YYNGEE. The chain's CDR3 is CASSEIGRPQETQYF. The CDR3, as DNA: TGTGCCAGCAGCGAGATCGGGAGGCCCCAAGAGACCCAGTACTTC.

This chain connects TRBV12-5 to TRBJ2-1, with a weak D call TRBD1 (5 bases). The germline gives CDR1 LGHNT, CDR2 FRNRAP. The CDR3 totals 16 residues. V lost 6 bases and J 1 base, leaving 16 bases between the germline ends. The CDR3 region is CASGPFGAASYNEQFF. DNA for the CDR3: TGTGCTAGTGGCCCCTTTGGGGCGGCTTCCTACAATGAGCAGTTCTTC.

The rearrangement joins TRBV4-3 to TRBJ2-7, with a possible D match to TRBD2 (6 bases). Germline V lookup: CDR1 LGHNA, CDR2 YSLEER. This CDR3 is 14 amino acids long. Deletions cut 1 base from V and 7 bases from J, with 14 bases between. The CDR3: CASSQVAARGEQYF. DNA for the CDR3: TGCGCCAGCAGCCAAGTGGCAGCTCGGGGGGAGCAGTACTTC.

V usage is TRBV11-1 and J usage is TRBJ2-1; D gene uncertain. Trimming shortened V by 5 bases and J by 7 bases, and 9 bases separated the two germline ends. The CDR3 is 12 amino acids. Germline V lookup: CDR1 SGHAT, CDR2 FQDESV (reference sequence). The CDR3 region has the DNA TGTGCCAGCAGCCCCACCGGGAATGAGCAGTTCTTC. It is translated as CASSPTGNEQFF.

The chain employs TRBV19 and TRBJ2-1, with TRBD2 identical over 10 bases. After removal of 10 bases from V and 6 bases from J, the junction contained 6 bases not matched to a gene. This CDR3 spans 13 amino acids. CDR1 and CDR2 from the germline V gene are LNHDA and SQIVND (reference sequence). This chain's CDR3 is CATSGSGRNEQFF. The CDR3 coding sequence is TGTGCCACTAGCGGGAGTGGTCGCAATGAGCAGTTCTTC.

The V and J genes are TRBV5-1 and TRBJ1-2, with 10 bases aligning to TRBD1. V was pared by 4 bases and J by 8 bases, with 5 bases of the junction left unmatched. The germline V gene has CDR1 SGHRS and CDR2 YFSETQ. There are 13 residues in the CDR3. The CDR3 reads CASSRDRGDGYTF. The CDR3, as DNA: TGCGCCAGCAGCCGGGACAGGGGTGACGGCTACACCTTC.